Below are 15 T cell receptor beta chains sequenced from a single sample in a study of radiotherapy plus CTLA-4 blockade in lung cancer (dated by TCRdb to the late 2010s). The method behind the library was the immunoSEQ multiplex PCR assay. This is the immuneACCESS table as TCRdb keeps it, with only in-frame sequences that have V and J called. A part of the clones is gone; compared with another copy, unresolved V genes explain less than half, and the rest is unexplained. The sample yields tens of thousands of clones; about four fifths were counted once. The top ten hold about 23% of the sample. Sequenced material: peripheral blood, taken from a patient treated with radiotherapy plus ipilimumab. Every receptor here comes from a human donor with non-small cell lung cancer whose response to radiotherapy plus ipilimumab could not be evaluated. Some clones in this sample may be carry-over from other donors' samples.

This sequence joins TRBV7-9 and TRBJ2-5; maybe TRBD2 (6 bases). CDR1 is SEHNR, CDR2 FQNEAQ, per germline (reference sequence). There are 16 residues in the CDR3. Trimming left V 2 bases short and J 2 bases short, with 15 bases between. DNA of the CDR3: TGTGCCAGCAGCTTAAGTAGGCGGGGCTCTCAAGAGACCCAGTACTTC. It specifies CASSLSRRGSQETQYF. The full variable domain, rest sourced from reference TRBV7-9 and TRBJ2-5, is DTGVSQNPRHKITKRGQNVTFRCDPISEHNRLYWYRQTLGQGPEFLTYFQNEAQLEKSRLLSDRFSAERPKGSFSTLEIQRTEQGDSAMYLCASSLSRRGSQETQYFGPGTRLLVL.

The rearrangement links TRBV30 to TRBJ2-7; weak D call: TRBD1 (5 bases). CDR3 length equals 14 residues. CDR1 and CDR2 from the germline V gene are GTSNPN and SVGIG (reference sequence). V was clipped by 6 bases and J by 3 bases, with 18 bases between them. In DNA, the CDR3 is TGTGCCTGCCGGCGCCCAGGGAAAATCTACGAGCAGTACTTC. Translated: CACRRPGKIYEQYF.

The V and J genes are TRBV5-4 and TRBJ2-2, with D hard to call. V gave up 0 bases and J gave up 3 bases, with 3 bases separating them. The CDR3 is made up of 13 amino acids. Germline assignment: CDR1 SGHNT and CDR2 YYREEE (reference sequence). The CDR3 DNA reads TGTGCCAGCAGCTTGGACTACACCGGGGAGCTGTTTTTT. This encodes CASSLDYTGELFF.

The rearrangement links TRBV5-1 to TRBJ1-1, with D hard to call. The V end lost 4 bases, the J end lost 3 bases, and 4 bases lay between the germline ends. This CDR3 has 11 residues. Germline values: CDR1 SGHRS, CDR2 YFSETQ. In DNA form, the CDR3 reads TGCGCCAGCAGCGGAGACACTGAAGCTTTCTTT. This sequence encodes CASSGDTEAFF.

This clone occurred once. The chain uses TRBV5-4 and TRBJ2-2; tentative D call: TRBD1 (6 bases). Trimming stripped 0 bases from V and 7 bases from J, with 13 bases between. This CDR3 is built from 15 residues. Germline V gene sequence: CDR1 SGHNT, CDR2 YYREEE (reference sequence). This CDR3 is CASSLGLGGDGELFF. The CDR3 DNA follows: TGTGCCAGCAGCTTGGGGTTAGGGGGAGACGGGGAGCTGTTTTTT.

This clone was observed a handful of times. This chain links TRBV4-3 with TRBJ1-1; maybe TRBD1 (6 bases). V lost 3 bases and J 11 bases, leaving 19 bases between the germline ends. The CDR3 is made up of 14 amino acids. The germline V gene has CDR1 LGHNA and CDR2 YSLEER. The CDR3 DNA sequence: TGCGCCAGCAGCCACACAACCGCGGGGGCAGGCGCTTTCTTT. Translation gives CASSHTTAGAGAFF.

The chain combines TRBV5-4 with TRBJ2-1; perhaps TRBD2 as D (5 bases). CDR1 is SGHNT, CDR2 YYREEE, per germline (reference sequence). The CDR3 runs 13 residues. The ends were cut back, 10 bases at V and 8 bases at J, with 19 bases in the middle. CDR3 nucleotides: TGTGCCCCAGCGCAGTTCCCCGGGGATGAGCAGTTCTTC. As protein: CAPAQFPGDEQFF.

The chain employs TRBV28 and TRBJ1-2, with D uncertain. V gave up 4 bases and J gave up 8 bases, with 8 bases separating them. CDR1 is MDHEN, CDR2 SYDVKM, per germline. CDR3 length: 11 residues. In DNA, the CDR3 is TGTGCCAGCAGTTCTGCGAAAGGCTACACCTTC. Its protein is CASSSAKGYTF.

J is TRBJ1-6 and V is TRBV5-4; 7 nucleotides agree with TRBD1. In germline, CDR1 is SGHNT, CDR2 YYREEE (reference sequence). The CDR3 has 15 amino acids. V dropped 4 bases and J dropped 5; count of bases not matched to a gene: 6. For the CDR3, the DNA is TGTGCCAGCAGCCCCGACAGGGAAAATAATTCACCCCTCCACTTT. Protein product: CASSPDRENNSPLHF.

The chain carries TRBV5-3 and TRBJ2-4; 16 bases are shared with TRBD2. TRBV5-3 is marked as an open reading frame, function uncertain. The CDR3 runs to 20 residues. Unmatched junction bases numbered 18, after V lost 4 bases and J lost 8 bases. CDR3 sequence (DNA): TGTGCCAGAAGCGCCCTTGTTTCTGGGACTAGCGGGGGGGCCCAAGACATTCAGTACTTC. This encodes CARSALVSGTSGGAQDIQYF.

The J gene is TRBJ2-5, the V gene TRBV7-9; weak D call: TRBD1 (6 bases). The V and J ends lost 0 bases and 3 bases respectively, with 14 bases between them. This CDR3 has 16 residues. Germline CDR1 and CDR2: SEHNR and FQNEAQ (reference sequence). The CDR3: CASSLAPGTRKETQYF. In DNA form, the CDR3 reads TGTGCCAGCAGCTTAGCGCCCGGGACAAGAAAAGAGACCCAGTACTTC.

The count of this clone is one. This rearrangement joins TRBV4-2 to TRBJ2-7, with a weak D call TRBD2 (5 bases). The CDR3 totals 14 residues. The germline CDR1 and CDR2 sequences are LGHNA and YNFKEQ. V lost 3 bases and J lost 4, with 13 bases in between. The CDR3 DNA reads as TGTGCCAGCAGCCATAGGGTGGAGGTTTACGAGCAGTACTTC. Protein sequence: CASSHRVEVYEQYF.

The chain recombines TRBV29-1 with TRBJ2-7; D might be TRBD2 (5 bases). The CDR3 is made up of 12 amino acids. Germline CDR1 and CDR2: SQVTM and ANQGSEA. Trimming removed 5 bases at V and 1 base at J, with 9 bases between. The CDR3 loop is CSVNTGSYEQYF. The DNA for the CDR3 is TGCAGCGTTAATACGGGATCCTACGAGCAGTACTTC.

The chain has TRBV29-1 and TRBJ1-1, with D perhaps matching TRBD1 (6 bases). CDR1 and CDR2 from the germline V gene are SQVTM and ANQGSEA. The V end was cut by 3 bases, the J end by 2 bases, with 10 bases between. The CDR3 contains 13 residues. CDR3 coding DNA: TGCAGCGTTGACGGACAGATAAACACTGAAGCTTTCTTT. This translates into CSVDGQINTEAFF.

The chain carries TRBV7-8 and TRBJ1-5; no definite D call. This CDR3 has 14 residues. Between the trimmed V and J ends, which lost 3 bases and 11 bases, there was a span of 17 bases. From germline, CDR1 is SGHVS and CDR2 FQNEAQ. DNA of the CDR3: TGTGCCAGCAGCTTTAGTACAGCTCCCGGGGCCCAGCATTTT. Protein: CASSFSTAPGAQHF.